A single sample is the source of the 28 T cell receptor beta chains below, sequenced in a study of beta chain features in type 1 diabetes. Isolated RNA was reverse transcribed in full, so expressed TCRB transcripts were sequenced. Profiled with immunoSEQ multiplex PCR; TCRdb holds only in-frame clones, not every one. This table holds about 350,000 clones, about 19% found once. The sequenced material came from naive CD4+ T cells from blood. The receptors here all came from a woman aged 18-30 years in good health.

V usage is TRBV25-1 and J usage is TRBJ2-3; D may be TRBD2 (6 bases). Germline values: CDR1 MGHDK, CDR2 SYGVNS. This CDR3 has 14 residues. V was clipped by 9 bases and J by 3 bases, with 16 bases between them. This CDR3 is CASGGNGGTDTQYF. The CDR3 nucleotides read TGTGCCAGTGGAGGGAACGGCGGGACAGATACGCAGTATTTT.

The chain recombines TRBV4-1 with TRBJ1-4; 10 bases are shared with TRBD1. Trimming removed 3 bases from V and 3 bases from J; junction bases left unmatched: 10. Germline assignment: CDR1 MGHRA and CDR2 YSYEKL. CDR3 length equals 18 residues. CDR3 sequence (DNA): TGCGCCAGCAGCCATCGACAGGGGGCTTTCTCGGCTAATGAAAAACTGTTTTTT. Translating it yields CASSHRQGAFSANEKLFF.

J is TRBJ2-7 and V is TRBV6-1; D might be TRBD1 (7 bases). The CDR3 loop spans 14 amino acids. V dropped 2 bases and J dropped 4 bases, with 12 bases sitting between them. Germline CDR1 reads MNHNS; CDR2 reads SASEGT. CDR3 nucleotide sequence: TGTGCCAGCAGTGAAAGGAGGGGGCAATACGAGCAGTACTTC. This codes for CASSERRGQYEQYF.

Written as DNA, the CDR3 is TGTGCTAGTGTTCCCGGAGTCTATAGCAATCAGCCCCAGCATTTT. Its protein is CASVPGVYSNQPQHF. The chain joins TRBV12-5 to TRBJ1-5; no definite D call. The CDR3 totals 15 residues. Trimming shortened V by 7 bases and J by 0 bases, and 13 bases separated the two germline ends. The V gene's germline CDR1 is LGHNT and CDR2 FRNRAP. Full variable domain (rest looked up from reference TRBV12-5 and TRBJ1-5): DARVTQTPRHKVTEMGQEVTMRCQPILGHNTVFWYRQTMMQGLELLAYFRNRAPLDDSGMPKDRFSAEMPDATLATLKIQPSEPRDSAVYFCASVPGVYSNQPQHFGDGTRLSIL.

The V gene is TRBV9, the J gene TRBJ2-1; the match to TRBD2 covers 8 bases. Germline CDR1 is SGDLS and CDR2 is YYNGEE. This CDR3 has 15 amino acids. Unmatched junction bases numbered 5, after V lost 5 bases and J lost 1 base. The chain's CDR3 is CASSLSGNSYNEQFF. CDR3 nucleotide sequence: TGTGCCAGCAGTCTTAGCGGGAATTCCTACAATGAGCAGTTCTTC.

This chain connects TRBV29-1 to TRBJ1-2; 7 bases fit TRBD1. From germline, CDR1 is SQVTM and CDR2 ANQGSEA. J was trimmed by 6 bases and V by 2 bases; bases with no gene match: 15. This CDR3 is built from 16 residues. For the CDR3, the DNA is TGCAGCGTTGAAACATCTTCAGGGGGGAGTGGACATGGCTACACCTTC. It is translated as CSVETSSGGSGHGYTF.

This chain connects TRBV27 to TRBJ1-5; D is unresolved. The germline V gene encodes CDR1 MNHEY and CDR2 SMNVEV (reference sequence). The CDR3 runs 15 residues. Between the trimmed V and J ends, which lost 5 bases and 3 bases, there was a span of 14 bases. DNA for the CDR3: TGTGCCAGCAGTCCGCCTGACTCCTTCAATCAGCCCCAGCATTTT. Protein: CASSPPDSFNQPQHF.

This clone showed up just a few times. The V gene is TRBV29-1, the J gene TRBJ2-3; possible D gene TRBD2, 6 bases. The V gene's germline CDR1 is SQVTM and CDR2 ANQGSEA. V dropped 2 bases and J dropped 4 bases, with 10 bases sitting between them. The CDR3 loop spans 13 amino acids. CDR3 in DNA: TGCAGCGTTGAAAGCGGGCACGCAGATACGCAGTATTTT. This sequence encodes CSVESGHADTQYF.

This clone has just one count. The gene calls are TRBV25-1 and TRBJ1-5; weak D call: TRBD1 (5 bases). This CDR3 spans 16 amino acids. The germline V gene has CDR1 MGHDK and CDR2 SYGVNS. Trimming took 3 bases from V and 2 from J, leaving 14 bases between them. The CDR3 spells CASSDAPGLRNQPQHF. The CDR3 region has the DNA TGTGCCAGCAGTGACGCCCCGGGACTCCGCAATCAGCCCCAGCATTTT.

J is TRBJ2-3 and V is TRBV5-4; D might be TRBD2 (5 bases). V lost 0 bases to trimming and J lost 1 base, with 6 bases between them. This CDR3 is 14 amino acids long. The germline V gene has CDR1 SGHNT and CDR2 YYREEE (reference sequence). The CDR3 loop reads CASSLGGRTDTQYF. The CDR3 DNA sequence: TGTGCCAGCAGCTTGGGAGGGCGCACAGATACGCAGTATTTT.

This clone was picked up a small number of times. The CDR3 DNA reads TGTGCCAGCAGCTTGGAGCCGAACACTGAAGCTTTCTTT. This codes for CASSLEPNTEAFF. This chain links TRBV5-5 with TRBJ1-1; D call uncertain. Germline CDR1 and CDR2: SGHKS and YYEKEE (reference sequence). CDR3 length equals 13 residues. V lost 0 bases, J lost 1 base, and 4 bases lay in between.

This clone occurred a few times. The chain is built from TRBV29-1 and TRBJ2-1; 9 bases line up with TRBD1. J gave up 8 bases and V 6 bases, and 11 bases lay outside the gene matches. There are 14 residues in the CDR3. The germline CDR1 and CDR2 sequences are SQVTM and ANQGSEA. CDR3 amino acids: CSVFPGQGLDEQFF. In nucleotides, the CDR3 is TGCAGCGTATTCCCGGGACAGGGTTTGGATGAGCAGTTCTTC.

CDR3 region: CAISLAGGEETQYF. As DNA, the CDR3 is TGTGCCATCAGCCTAGCGGGAGGCGAGGAGACCCAGTACTTC. The rearrangement joins TRBV10-3 to TRBJ2-5, with 11 bases aligning to TRBD2. V was clipped by 6 bases and J by 5 bases; unmatched bases: 5. From germline, CDR1 is ENHRY and CDR2 SYGVKD. The CDR3 runs 14 residues.

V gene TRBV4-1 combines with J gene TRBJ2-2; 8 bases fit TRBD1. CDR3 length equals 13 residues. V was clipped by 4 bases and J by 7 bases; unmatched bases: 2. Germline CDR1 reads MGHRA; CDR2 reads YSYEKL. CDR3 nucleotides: TGCGCCAGCAGCCGACAGGGGCACGGGGAGCTGTTTTTT. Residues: CASSRQGHGELFF.

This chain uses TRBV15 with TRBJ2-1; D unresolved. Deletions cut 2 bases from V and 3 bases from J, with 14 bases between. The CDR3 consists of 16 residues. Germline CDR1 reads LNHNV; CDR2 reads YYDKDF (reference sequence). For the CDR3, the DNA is TGTGCCACCAGCAGATCCTCTGCTAGGCTCTACAATGAGCAGTTCTTC. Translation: CATSRSSARLYNEQFF.

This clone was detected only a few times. The CDR3 coding sequence is TGCAGCGCCCAGACAGGGGCGAACACTGAAGCTTTCTTT. It is translated as CSAQTGANTEAFF. The gene calls are TRBV29-1 and TRBJ1-1; 8 positions agree with TRBD1. CDR3 length: 13 amino acids. The germline V gene encodes CDR1 SQVTM and CDR2 ANQGSEA. Trimming removed 7 bases from V and 1 base from J; junction bases left unmatched: 5.

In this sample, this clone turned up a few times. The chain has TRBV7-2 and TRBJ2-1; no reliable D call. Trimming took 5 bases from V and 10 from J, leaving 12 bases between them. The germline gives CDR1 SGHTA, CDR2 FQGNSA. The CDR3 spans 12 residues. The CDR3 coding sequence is TGTGCCAGCAGCCAGAGGTCACGGGAGCAGTTCTTC. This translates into CASSQRSREQFF.

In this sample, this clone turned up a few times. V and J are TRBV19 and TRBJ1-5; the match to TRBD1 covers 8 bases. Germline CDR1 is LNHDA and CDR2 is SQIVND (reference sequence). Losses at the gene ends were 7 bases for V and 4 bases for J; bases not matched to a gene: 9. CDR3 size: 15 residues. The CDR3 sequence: CASNSGDRNNQPQHF. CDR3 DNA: TGTGCCAGTAATTCCGGGGACAGGAATAATCAGCCCCAGCATTTT.

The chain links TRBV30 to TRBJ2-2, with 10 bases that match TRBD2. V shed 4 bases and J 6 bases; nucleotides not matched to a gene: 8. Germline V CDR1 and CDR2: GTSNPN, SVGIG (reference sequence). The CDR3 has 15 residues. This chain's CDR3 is CAWTTGTSAAGELFF. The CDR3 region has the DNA TGTGCCTGGACAACCGGGACTAGCGCGGCCGGGGAGCTGTTTTTT. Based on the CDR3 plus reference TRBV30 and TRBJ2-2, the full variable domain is SQTIHQWPATLVQPVGSPLSLECTVEGTSNPNLYWYRQAAGRGLQLLFYSVGIGQISSEVPQNLSASRPQDRQFILSSKKLLLSDSGFYLCAWTTGTSAAGELFFGEGSRLTVL.

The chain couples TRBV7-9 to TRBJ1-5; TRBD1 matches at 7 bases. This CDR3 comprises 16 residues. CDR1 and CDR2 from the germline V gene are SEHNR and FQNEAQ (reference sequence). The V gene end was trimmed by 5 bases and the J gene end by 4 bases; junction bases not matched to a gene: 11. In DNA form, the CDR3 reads TGTGCCAGCAGCCCAACAGGGGTCGGTTCAAATCAGCCCCAGCATTTT. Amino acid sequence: CASSPTGVGSNQPQHF.

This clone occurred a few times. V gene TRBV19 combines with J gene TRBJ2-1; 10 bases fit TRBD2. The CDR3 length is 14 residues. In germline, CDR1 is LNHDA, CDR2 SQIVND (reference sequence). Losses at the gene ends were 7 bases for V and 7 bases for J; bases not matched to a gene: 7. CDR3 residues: CASTSGGAGNEQFF. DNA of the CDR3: TGTGCCAGTACCAGCGGGGGGGCTGGTAATGAGCAGTTCTTC.

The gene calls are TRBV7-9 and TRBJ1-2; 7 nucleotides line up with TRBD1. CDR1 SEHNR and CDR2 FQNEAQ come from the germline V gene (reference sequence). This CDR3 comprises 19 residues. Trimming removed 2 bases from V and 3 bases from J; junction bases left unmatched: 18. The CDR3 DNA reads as TGTGCCAGCAGCTTAAAACGAAGGGGGCTTAGATTGGTGGACTATGGCTACACCTTC. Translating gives CASSLKRRGLRLVDYGYTF.

The CDR3 nucleotides read TGTGCCAGCAGCCCTGGGACTTACCGGAACACCGGGGAGCTGTTTTTT. Encoded protein: CASSPGTYRNTGELFF. This sequence joins TRBV7-2 and TRBJ2-2, with TRBD2 as a possible D gene (6 bases). This CDR3 is 16 amino acids long. CDR1 and CDR2 (germline): SGHTA, FQGNSA. V shed 5 bases and J shed 1 base, with 14 bases lying between them.

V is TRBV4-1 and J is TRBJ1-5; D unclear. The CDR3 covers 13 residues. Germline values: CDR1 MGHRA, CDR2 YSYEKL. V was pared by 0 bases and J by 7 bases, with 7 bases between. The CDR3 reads CASSQDGLQPQHF. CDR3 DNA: TGCGCCAGCAGCCAAGACGGGTTACAGCCCCAGCATTTT.

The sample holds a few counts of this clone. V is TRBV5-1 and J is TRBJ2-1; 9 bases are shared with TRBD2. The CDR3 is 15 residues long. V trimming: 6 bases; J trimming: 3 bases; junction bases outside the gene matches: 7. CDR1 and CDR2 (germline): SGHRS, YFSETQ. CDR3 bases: TGCGCCAGCACCCATACTAGCGGGCACTACAATGAGCAGTTCTTC. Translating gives CASTHTSGHYNEQFF.

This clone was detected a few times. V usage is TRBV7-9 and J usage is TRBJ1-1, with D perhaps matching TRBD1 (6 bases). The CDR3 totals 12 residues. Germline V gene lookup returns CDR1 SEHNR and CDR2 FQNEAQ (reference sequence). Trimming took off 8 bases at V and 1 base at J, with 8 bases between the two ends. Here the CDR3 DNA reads TGTGCCAGCGGGGGCAGGAACACTGAAGCTTTCTTT. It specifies CASGGRNTEAFF.

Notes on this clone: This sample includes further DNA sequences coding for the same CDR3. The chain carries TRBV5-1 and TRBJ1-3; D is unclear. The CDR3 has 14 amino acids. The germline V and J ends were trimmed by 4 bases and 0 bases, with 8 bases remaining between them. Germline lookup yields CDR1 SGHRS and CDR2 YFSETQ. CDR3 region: CASSGGSSGNTIYF. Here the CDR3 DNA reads TGCGCCAGCAGCGGAGGGAGCTCTGGAAACACCATATATTTT.

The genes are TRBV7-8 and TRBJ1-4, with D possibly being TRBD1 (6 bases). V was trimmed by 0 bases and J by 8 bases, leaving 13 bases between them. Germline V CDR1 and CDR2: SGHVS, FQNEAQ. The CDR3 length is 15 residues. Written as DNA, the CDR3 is TGTGCCAGCAGCTTAGCAAGAGGGGGACACGAAAAACTGTTTTTT. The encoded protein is CASSLARGGHEKLFF.